The 17 T cell receptor beta chains below were found in one sample sequenced in a study of T cell responses to AZD1222 COVID-19 vaccine. Only in-frame clones appear in the TCRdb table, and some are missing; sequencing was by immunoSEQ multiplex PCR. The data hold about 150,000 clones, with about 85% observed a single time. Specimen: peripheral blood, collected after recovery from COVID-19. Receptor source: an adult who had recovered from COVID-19.

The V gene is TRBV5-4, the J gene TRBJ2-7; 9 positions agree with TRBD1. V lost 1 base to trimming and J lost 5 bases; unmatched junction nucleotides: 4. The CDR3 contains 14 residues. The V gene's germline CDR1 is SGHNT and CDR2 YYREEE (reference sequence). This CDR3 reads CASSLRGQGDEQYF. The CDR3 bases are TGTGCCAGCAGCTTGCGGGGACAGGGCGACGAGCAGTACTTC.

This clone has a single count. The chain links TRBV6-2 or TRBV6-3 to TRBJ2-6; 10 bases are shared with TRBD1. After removal of 2 bases from V and 3 bases from J, the junction contained 10 bases not matched to a gene. Germline values: CDR1 MNHEY, CDR2 SVGEGT. This CDR3 is built from 19 residues. The CDR3: CASSYTPGQGTHGANVLTF. In DNA form, the CDR3 reads TGTGCCAGCAGTTACACCCCGGGACAGGGGACTCATGGGGCCAACGTCCTGACTTTC.

The rearrangement uses TRBV5-6 and TRBJ2-5; 8 positions agree with TRBD2. The CDR3 is 16 residues long. After removal of 0 bases from V and 5 bases from J, the junction contained 9 bases not matched to a gene. Germline assignment: CDR1 SGHDT and CDR2 YYEEEE. The CDR3 DNA is TGTGCCAGCAGCTTGGCAGTCGGGGGGGCTGGTGAGACCCAGTACTTC. Amino acids: CASSLAVGGAGETQYF.

This rearrangement joins TRBV28 to TRBJ1-6; D remains unclear. The germline V gene encodes CDR1 MDHEN and CDR2 SYDVKM. CDR3 length: 15 amino acids. V shed 10 bases and J shed 6 bases, with 19 bases lying between them. The CDR3 DNA follows: TGTGCCACGCACGAGCAAGGGAGGACTAATTCACCCCTCCACTTT. It encodes CATHEQGRTNSPLHF.

This sequence joins TRBV9 and TRBJ2-3, with 8 positions matching TRBD2. V lost 0 bases and J lost 9; bases outside the gene matches: 6. Germline CDR1 is SGDLS and CDR2 is YYNGEE. CDR3 size: 14 residues. The CDR3 reads CASSVATSGDTQYF. CDR3 nucleotides: TGTGCCAGCAGCGTAGCTACTAGCGGAGACACGCAGTATTTT.

This clone was picked up one time. This chain joins TRBV9 and TRBJ2-2; tentative D call: TRBD2 (6 bases). This CDR3 is built from 15 residues. Trimming left V 3 bases short and J 5 bases short, with 14 bases between. Germline CDR1 reads SGDLS; CDR2 reads YYNGEE. The CDR3 is CASSERAAGTGELFF. For the CDR3, the DNA is TGTGCCAGCAGCGAGAGGGCTGCGGGGACCGGGGAGCTGTTTTTT.

The J gene is TRBJ1-5, the V gene TRBV27; D unclear. Germline CDR1 and CDR2: MNHEY and SMNVEV (reference sequence). This CDR3 has 15 residues. Deletions cut 7 bases from V and 2 bases from J, with 15 bases between. For the CDR3, the DNA is TGTGCCAGCACCCGTCGCCACGGAGGCAATCAGCCCCAGCATTTT. It is translated as CASTRRHGGNQPQHF.

V usage is TRBV4-1 and J usage is TRBJ2-6, with D unresolved. Trimming cost V 0 bases and J 2 bases, with 5 bases left between them. Germline CDR1 and CDR2: MGHRA and YSYEKL. This CDR3 has 15 amino acids. This CDR3 reads CASSQDTTGANVLTF. DNA of the CDR3: TGCGCCAGCAGCCAAGATACGACTGGGGCCAACGTCCTGACTTTC.

The V call is TRBV5-5, the J call TRBJ1-1; 8 bases line up with TRBD1. This CDR3 is 17 amino acids long. With 1 base clipped from V and 3 bases from J, the junction kept 11 bases outside the gene matches. The germline gives CDR1 SGHKS, CDR2 YYEKEE (reference sequence). CDR3 protein: CASSLFVGRTGHTEAFF. CDR3 sequence (DNA): TGTGCCAGCAGCTTGTTTGTTGGCCGGACAGGGCACACTGAAGCTTTCTTT.

This clone was picked up one time. The chain is built from TRBV18 and TRBJ2-4; the D is unclear. The germline V gene has CDR1 KGHSH and CDR2 LQKENI. Trimming left V 2 bases short and J 0 bases short, with 5 bases between. The CDR3 length is 14 residues. In DNA form, the CDR3 reads TGTGCCAGCTCACCAATGGGAGCCAAAAACATTCAGTACTTC. Translating it yields CASSPMGAKNIQYF.

This clone was counted once. V and J are TRBV5-4 and TRBJ2-2; 7 bases agree with TRBD1. The CDR3 covers 15 residues. After removal of 3 bases from V and 2 bases from J, the junction contained 4 bases not matched to a gene. Germline lookup yields CDR1 SGHNT and CDR2 YYREEE (reference sequence). This CDR3 is CASSSRQGNTGELFF. In nucleotides, the CDR3 is TGTGCCAGCAGCTCCCGACAGGGCAACACCGGGGAGCTGTTTTTT.

The chain combines TRBV7-8 with TRBJ1-1; unclear D gene. The V end was cut by 1 base, the J end by 2 bases, with 11 bases between. The CDR3 totals 15 residues. Germline V gives CDR1 SGHVS, CDR2 FQNEAQ. CDR3 in amino acids: CASSLVMGINTEAFF. CDR3 sequence (DNA): TGTGCCAGCAGCTTAGTAATGGGCATAAACACTGAAGCTTTCTTT.

V gene TRBV3-1 (or the pseudogene TRBV3-2) combines with J gene TRBJ2-4; unclear D gene. The CDR3 consists of 18 residues. Germline CDR1 LGHDT, CDR2 YNNKEL (reference sequence). Trimming took 1 base from V and 9 from J, leaving 25 bases between them. DNA of the CDR3: TGTGCCAGCAGCCAAGTACCGGGCTCCGGGCAGCAGACCTCCATTCAGTACTTC. Translation: CASSQVPGSGQQTSIQYF.

The chain is built from TRBV6-2 or TRBV6-3 and TRBJ2-3, with 12 bases that match TRBD2. CDR1 is MNHEY, CDR2 SVGEGT, per germline. The V segment lost 5 bases and the J segment 5 bases; nucleotides outside the gene matches: 8. This CDR3 comprises 16 residues. The CDR3 DNA reads as TGTGCCAGCAGTGGTCTAGCGGGGGGGGCGAGAGATACGCAGTATTTT. Amino acids: CASSGLAGGARDTQYF.

This rearrangement joins TRBV28 to TRBJ2-3, with no clear D. This CDR3 spans 13 amino acids. V shed 5 bases and J shed 3 bases, with 9 bases lying between them. In germline, CDR1 is MDHEN, CDR2 SYDVKM. In nucleotides, the CDR3 is TGTGCCAGCAGTCCCCCCGGAACAGATACGCAGTATTTT. Its protein product is CASSPPGTDTQYF.

The rearrangement joins TRBV28 to TRBJ1-2; D is unresolved. V was clipped by 10 bases and J by 4 bases, with 10 bases between them. The CDR3 runs 11 residues. Germline lookup yields CDR1 MDHEN and CDR2 SYDVKM. CDR3 amino acids: CATTTIYGYTF. DNA of the CDR3: TGTGCCACCACCACCATCTATGGCTACACCTTC.

The genes are TRBV6-5 and TRBJ1-2; D unclear. The germline gives CDR1 MNHEY, CDR2 SVGAGI. The CDR3 contains 14 residues. The V end lost 8 bases, the J end lost 7 bases, and 20 bases lay between the germline ends. CDR3 in DNA: TGTGCCAGCCGTACGGTGGGCTCCGCTACTGGCTACACCTTC. Translating it yields CASRTVGSATGYTF.